This TCR beta chain is drawn from a study of human T cells and chemical hapten exposure. Deletions cut 3 bases from V and 3 bases from J, with 12 bases between. Germline values: CDR1 MNHEY, CDR2 SMNVEV (reference sequence). The CDR3 runs 15 residues. The library tagged each cDNA molecule with unique molecular identifiers. TCRdb used MiXCR to reprocess the RACE reads, holding one entry per CDR3 protein. The sample holds tens of thousands of distinct CDR3 sequences, 9.6% seen once. The time point denotes: pre-sensitization, week 0. Documented treatment: therapeutic diphenylcyclopropenone sensitization with weekly scalp DPC. Total RNA was extracted from unfractionated whole blood. This clonotype was counted between two and nine times.

The sequence derives from a woman in her thirties or forties with alopecia areata. Some clones in this sample may be carry-over from other donors' samples. This chain links TRBV27 with TRBJ2-1, with unresolved D. Sequencing was performed on whole blood, taken in connection with sensitization to the hapten diphenylcyclopropenone (DPC). The CDR3 nucleotides read TGTGCCAGCAGTTTTGAAGGGCCCCTCTACAATGAGCAGTTCTTC. This codes for CASSFEGPLYNEQFF.